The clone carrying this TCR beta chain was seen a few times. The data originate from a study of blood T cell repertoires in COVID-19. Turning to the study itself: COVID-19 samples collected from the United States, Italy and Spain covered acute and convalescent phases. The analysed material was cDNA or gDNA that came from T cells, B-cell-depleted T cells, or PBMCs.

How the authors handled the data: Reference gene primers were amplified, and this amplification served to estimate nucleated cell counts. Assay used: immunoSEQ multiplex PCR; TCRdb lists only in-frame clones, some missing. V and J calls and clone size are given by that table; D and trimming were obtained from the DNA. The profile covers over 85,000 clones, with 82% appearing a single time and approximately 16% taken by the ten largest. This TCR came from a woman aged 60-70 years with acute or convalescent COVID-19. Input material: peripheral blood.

CDR3 sequence: CASTTSGVYTGELFF. Written as DNA, the CDR3 is TGTGCCAGCACGACTAGCGGGGTGTACACCGGGGAGCTGTTTTTT. The chain couples TRBV6-6 to TRBJ2-2; TRBD2 aligns across 11 bases. Germline CDR1 MNHNY, CDR2 SVGAGI (reference sequence). This CDR3 is built from 15 residues. The V and J ends lost 7 bases and 3 bases, in that order; junction bases with no gene match: 4.